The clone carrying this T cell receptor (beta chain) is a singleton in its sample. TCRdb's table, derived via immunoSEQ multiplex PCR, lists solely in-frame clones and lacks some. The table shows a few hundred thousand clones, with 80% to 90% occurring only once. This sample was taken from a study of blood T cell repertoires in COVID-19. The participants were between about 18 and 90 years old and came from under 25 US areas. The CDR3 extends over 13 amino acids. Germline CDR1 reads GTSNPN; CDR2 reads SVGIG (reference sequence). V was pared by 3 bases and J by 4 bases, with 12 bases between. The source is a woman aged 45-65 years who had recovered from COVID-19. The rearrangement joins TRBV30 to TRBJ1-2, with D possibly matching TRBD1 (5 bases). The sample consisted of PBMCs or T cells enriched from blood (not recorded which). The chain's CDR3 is CAWSPGHIYGYTF. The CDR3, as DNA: TGTGCCTGGAGCCCTGGACATATCTATGGCTACACCTTC.